This T cell receptor (beta chain) originates from a study of cytotoxic CD8 clonotypes in ibrutinib-treated CLL. This clone was counted once. CDR1 and CDR2 (germline): ENHRY, SYGVKD. The CDR3 contains 16 residues. V gave up 5 bases and J gave up 2 bases, with 17 bases separating them. TCRdb's table, derived via immunoSEQ multiplex PCR, lists solely in-frame clones and lacks some. Found here are some 290,000 clones, 70% to 80% of them singletons; the top ten hold more than 6%. The sample was PBMCs, taken before ibrutinib treatment. This clonotype was obtained from a human donor with chronic lymphocytic leukemia. The genes are TRBV10-3 and TRBJ2-3; D is possibly TRBD2 (6 bases). CDR3 bases: TGTGCCATCAGTCTCCTTAGCGGAGGAACCACAGATACGCAGTATTTT. Translating gives CAISLLSGGTTDTQYF.